This TCR beta chain was sequenced in a study of T-cell reconstitution after alpha-beta-depleted transplantation in children. This clonotype was seen ten or more times. V shed 6 bases, J shed 1 base, and the junction held 13 bases outside the gene matches. This CDR3 comprises 17 residues. Germline CDR1 is SGHTA and CDR2 is FQGNSA. Preparation of the TCRbeta library was carried out with unique molecular identifiers. TCRdb re-called the PCR reads through MiXCR, storing one row per CDR3 protein. This table has 200,000 to 250,000 distinct CDR3 sequences, around 9.5% appearing once. Sample: PBMCs from the stem cell graft donor, taken from the stem cell graft. This clonotype was sampled from a human donor who donated a stem cell graft to a child with acute lymphoblastic leukemia. J is TRBJ2-7 and V is TRBV7-2; 9 bases are a match to TRBD1. The CDR3: CASRPFSSGQGSYEQYF. CDR3 nucleotide sequence: TGTGCCAGCAGACCGTTTAGTTCGGGACAGGGTTCCTACGAGCAGTACTTC.